One and the same sample provided the 31 T cell receptor beta chains below, sequenced in a study of blood T cell repertoires in COVID-19. Clones were read by immunoSEQ multiplex PCR, and TCRdb kept only the in-frame ones, dropping some. The repertoire has approximately 76,000 clones, around 79% of them found once; the top ten carry approximately 34%. The source material was peripheral blood. The receptor source for this set is a woman in her 70s with acute or convalescent COVID-19.

This clone was recorded many times. The gene calls are TRBV11-3 and TRBJ2-3; 11 bases fit TRBD1. V was pared by 1 base and J by 1 base, with 4 bases of the junction left unmatched. The CDR3 loop spans 17 amino acids. In germline, CDR1 is SGHNT, CDR2 YENEEA. The CDR3 here is CASSLGWTGGGTDTQYF. The CDR3 coding sequence is TGTGCCAGCAGCTTAGGATGGACAGGGGGCGGCACAGATACGCAGTATTTT.

The rearrangement links TRBV7-2 to TRBJ2-5, with a tentative D call TRBD2 (6 bases). Between the trimmed V and J ends, which lost 1 base and 4 bases, there was a span of 10 bases. The CDR3 totals 14 residues. Per the germline V gene, CDR1 is SGHTA and CDR2 is FQGNSA. The CDR3 DNA reads as TGTGCCAGCAGCTTAGAACGGCGGGGAGAGACCCAGTACTTC. Amino acids: CASSLERRGETQYF.

This chain uses TRBV19 with TRBJ2-1, with D perhaps TRBD2 (6 bases). The germline V and J ends were trimmed by 5 bases and 0 bases, with 11 bases remaining between them. Per germline, CDR1 LNHDA and CDR2 SQIVND (reference sequence). This CDR3 has 15 residues. The CDR3 region has the DNA TGTGCCAGTAGTGCCCAGACTAGCTCCTACAATGAGCAGTTCTTC. Its protein is CASSAQTSSYNEQFF.

V is TRBV28 and J is TRBJ1-2; D call uncertain. Trimming stripped 7 bases from V and 2 bases from J, with 14 bases between. The CDR3 spans 14 residues. The V gene's germline CDR1 is MDHEN and CDR2 SYDVKM. For the CDR3, the DNA is TGTGCCAGCACCGTCGGGAAGAAAAACTATGGCTACACCTTC. Translating gives CASTVGKKNYGYTF.

The chain combines TRBV5-1 with TRBJ2-2; 12 positions match TRBD1. This CDR3 region has 16 residues. After removal of 9 bases from V and 6 bases from J, the junction contained 12 bases not matched to a gene. Germline V lookup: CDR1 SGHRS, CDR2 YFSETQ. CDR3 protein: CATSTGTGGLSGELFF. CDR3 nucleotides: TGCGCCACTTCTACCGGGACAGGGGGCTTATCCGGGGAGCTGTTTTTT.

V usage is TRBV10-3 and J usage is TRBJ2-1, with D possibly matching TRBD2 (6 bases). V was clipped by 4 bases and J by 8 bases, with 9 bases between them. Per germline, CDR1 ENHRY and CDR2 SYGVKD. This CDR3 comprises 12 residues. CDR3 sequence (DNA): TGTGCCATCAGTGGATCGGGGGATGAGCAGTTCTTC. Its translation is CAISGSGDEQFF.

The chain is built from TRBV29-1 and TRBJ2-7; 7 positions match TRBD1. Germline V gene sequence: CDR1 SQVTM, CDR2 ANQGSEA. CDR3 length equals 15 residues. After removal of 0 bases from V and 4 bases from J, the junction contained 9 bases not matched to a gene. The CDR3 sequence: CSVEEWNRGRYEQYF. The CDR3 DNA reads as TGCAGCGTTGAAGAGTGGAACAGGGGTAGGTACGAGCAGTACTTC.

This clone was recorded only once. The CDR3 reads CASSLNPGASGNTIYF. Here the CDR3 DNA reads TGTGCCAGCAGCTTAAATCCAGGGGCGTCTGGAAACACCATATATTTT. V and J are TRBV7-2 and TRBJ1-3, with D tentatively TRBD1 (6 bases). The germline V gene encodes CDR1 SGHTA and CDR2 FQGNSA. The CDR3 runs to 16 residues. Trimming removed 2 bases at V and 1 base at J, with 12 bases between. The variable domain in full, completed from reference TRBV7-2 and TRBJ1-3, reads GAGVSQSPSNKVTEKGKDVELRCDPISGHTALYWYRQSLGQGLEFLIYFQGNSAPDKSGLPSDRFSAERTGGSVSTLTIQRTQQEDSAVYLCASSLNPGASGNTIYFGEGSWLTVV.

Concerning this clone itself: Germline and junction disagree at one end, which may indicate a read error. The rearrangement links TRBV30 to TRBJ2-7, with D maybe TRBD1 (6 bases). This CDR3 has 10 residues. Per the germline V gene, CDR1 is GTSNPN and CDR2 is SVGIG (reference sequence). Here the CDR3 reads CAWGRQVPFF. In DNA, the CDR3 is TGTGCCTGGGGAAGACAGGTGCCTTTCTTC.

This clone was counted only a few times. The chain joins TRBV6-6 to TRBJ2-3; 7 bases fit TRBD1. The CDR3 spans 18 residues. Losses at the gene ends were 5 bases for V and 2 bases for J; bases not matched to a gene: 16. The germline CDR1 and CDR2 sequences are MNHNY and SVGAGI (reference sequence). The CDR3 here is CASSQIPPGQIFTDTQYF. CDR3 nucleotide sequence: TGTGCCAGCAGTCAAATACCCCCGGGACAGATTTTCACAGATACGCAGTATTTT.

The chain uses TRBV11-2 and TRBJ1-3, with 8 bases identical to TRBD1. The V segment lost 5 bases and the J segment 2 bases; nucleotides outside the gene matches: 8. CDR1 is SGHAT, CDR2 FQNNGV, per germline. The CDR3 is made up of 16 amino acids. The CDR3 is CASSLDRGFTGNTIYF. CDR3 DNA: TGTGCCAGCAGCCTCGACAGGGGTTTCACTGGAAACACCATATATTTT.

Written as DNA, the CDR3 is TGTGCCAGCAGCTTAAGACCCTTGGGGCAGCCGAACCTGAACACTGAAGCTTTCTTT. Protein sequence: CASSLRPLGQPNLNTEAFF. The chain uses TRBV7-8 and TRBJ1-1, with TRBD1 as a possible D gene (5 bases). Between the trimmed V and J ends, which lost 2 bases and 0 bases, there was a span of 22 bases. Germline CDR1 and CDR2: SGHVS and FQNEAQ. This CDR3 is built from 19 residues.

This sequence joins TRBV28 and TRBJ1-4; 8 bases map to TRBD1. Germline values: CDR1 MDHEN, CDR2 SYDVKM. The CDR3 spans 15 residues. With V trimmed by 6 bases and J by 10 bases, 13 bases remained unmatched. Here the CDR3 DNA reads TGTGCCAGCAGCCTTACCGGGACAGGCGGCCGAAAACTGTTTTTT. It translates to CASSLTGTGGRKLFF.

CDR3 residues: CASSFGNYGYTF. DNA of the CDR3: TGTGCCAGCAGTTTTGGCAACTATGGCTACACCTTC. The chain recombines TRBV28 with TRBJ1-2; no reliable D call. The V end was cut by 3 bases, the J end by 2 bases, with 4 bases between. The CDR3 is made up of 12 amino acids. Germline-derived CDR1 and CDR2 are MDHEN and SYDVKM.

This clone was detected many times. This chain's CDR3 is CSVIGGTEAFF. CDR3 coding DNA: TGCAGCGTTATCGGGGGAACTGAAGCTTTCTTT. This sequence joins TRBV29-1 and TRBJ1-1; possible D gene TRBD1, 5 bases. The V gene's germline CDR1 is SQVTM and CDR2 ANQGSEA. The CDR3 has 11 residues. V lost 5 bases to trimming and J lost 5 bases, with 9 bases between them.

The genes are TRBV5-1 and TRBJ2-1; 11 bases align to TRBD1. V dropped 3 bases and J dropped 4; count of bases not matched to a gene: 3. The CDR3 totals 15 residues. The germline V gene has CDR1 SGHRS and CDR2 YFSETQ. For the CDR3, the DNA is TGCGCCAGCAGCTCCGGGACAGGGGGGTACAATGAGCAGTTCTTC. Encoded protein: CASSSGTGGYNEQFF.

The V call is TRBV5-6, the J call TRBJ1-5, with D perhaps TRBD1 (6 bases). The CDR3 has 15 residues. Germline V gene data show CDR1 as SGHDT and CDR2 as YYEEEE. Trimming removed 0 bases from V and 6 bases from J, with 13 bases in between. CDR3 residues: CASSLGRGISQPQHF. Written as DNA, the CDR3 is TGTGCCAGCAGCTTGGGCAGGGGAATCAGTCAGCCCCAGCATTTT.

The chain joins TRBV4-2 to TRBJ2-1; 9 nucleotides line up with TRBD2. From germline, CDR1 is LGHNA and CDR2 YNFKEQ. V lost 4 bases and J lost 3; bases outside the gene matches: 7. The CDR3 extends over 16 amino acids. This CDR3 reads CASSPRSGGLYNEQFF. The CDR3 coding sequence is TGTGCCAGCAGCCCCAGAAGCGGGGGGCTCTACAATGAGCAGTTCTTC.

This sequence joins TRBV6-2 or TRBV6-3 and TRBJ2-2, with no clear D. Germline V gene data show CDR1 as MNHEY and CDR2 as SVGEGT. The CDR3 is 11 residues long. Trimming stripped 3 bases from V and 7 bases from J, with 3 bases between. The CDR3: CASSYYGELFF. CDR3 nucleotides: TGTGCCAGCAGTTATTACGGGGAGCTGTTTTTT.

This chain connects TRBV6-6 to TRBJ2-5; D is perhaps TRBD2 (5 bases). The V gene's germline CDR1 is MNHNY and CDR2 SVGAGI (reference sequence). The V gene lost 5 bases and the J gene lost 5 bases, with 18 bases spanning the gap. The CDR3 runs 15 residues. The CDR3 DNA follows: TGTGCCAGCAGTCTTACGTCTGGCGGCGGGGAGACCCAGTACTTC. This sequence encodes CASSLTSGGGETQYF.

The chain is built from TRBV3-1 (or the pseudogene TRBV3-2) and TRBJ1-6, with TRBD1 matching 7 bases. This CDR3 spans 14 amino acids. Losses at the gene ends were 5 bases for V and 7 bases for J; bases not matched to a gene: 5. The germline V gene encodes CDR1 LGHDT and CDR2 YNNKEL (reference sequence). This chain's CDR3 is CASSMTGINSPLHF. The DNA for the CDR3 is TGTGCCAGCAGCATGACAGGGATAAATTCACCCCTCCACTTT.

The chain employs TRBV7-2 and TRBJ1-1; no reliable D call. Germline values: CDR1 SGHTA, CDR2 FQGNSA. Trimming left V 1 base short and J 3 bases short, with 6 bases between. The CDR3 consists of 13 residues. CDR3 bases: TGTGCCAGCAGCTTAGACGCAGACACTGAAGCTTTCTTT. Translated, it gives CASSLDADTEAFF.

This clone has a handful of counts. This chain connects TRBV4-2 to TRBJ2-3, with unresolved D. V dropped 1 base and J dropped 2 bases, with 4 bases sitting between them. The CDR3 consists of 13 residues. Per germline, CDR1 LGHNA and CDR2 YNFKEQ. The CDR3 is CASSQGLTDTQYF. The CDR3 bases are TGTGCCAGCAGCCAAGGACTCACAGATACGCAGTATTTT.

V is TRBV2 and J is TRBJ1-6; TRBD1 aligns across 12 bases. Germline V gives CDR1 SNHLY, CDR2 FYNNEI. The V segment lost 6 bases and the J segment 8 bases; nucleotides outside the gene matches: 8. The CDR3 has 16 residues. The CDR3 loop reads CASRDRDRGLHSPLHF. CDR3 DNA sequence: TGTGCCAGCAGGGACCGGGACAGGGGGCTTCATTCACCCCTCCACTTT.

The J gene is TRBJ2-3, the V gene TRBV3-1 (or the pseudogene TRBV3-2); TRBD1 might be the D (6 bases). The CDR3 runs 15 residues. Trimming cost V 1 base and J 1 base, with 9 bases left between them. The germline V gene has CDR1 LGHDT and CDR2 YNNKEL (reference sequence). The CDR3 nucleotides are TGTGCCAGCAGCCAAGGCAGGGGTCGCACAGATACGCAGTATTTT. It yields the protein CASSQGRGRTDTQYF.

This chain links TRBV6-5 with TRBJ1-5; D unclear. CDR1 MNHEY and CDR2 SVGAGI come from the germline V gene. The CDR3 spans 15 residues. V was cut by 2 bases and J by 5 bases, with 13 bases left in between. CDR3 coding DNA: TGTGCCAGCAGTTACGGCGGCGGGCGAGATCAGCCCCAGCATTTT. This translates into CASSYGGGRDQPQHF.

The J gene is TRBJ2-2, the V gene TRBV2; 7 nucleotides match TRBD2. V was clipped by 6 bases and J by 4 bases; unmatched bases: 2. The CDR3 contains 13 residues. Germline CDR1 and CDR2: SNHLY and FYNNEI. CDR3 DNA: TGTGCCAGCAGGCGGGAGAGCACCGGGGAGCTGTTTTTT. This sequence encodes CASRRESTGELFF.

The chain couples TRBV6-5 to TRBJ1-2; tentatively, D is TRBD1 (6 bases). The V and J ends lost 5 bases and 0 bases respectively, with 10 bases between them. CDR3 length: 14 residues. The germline V gene has CDR1 MNHEY and CDR2 SVGAGI. The CDR3 loop is CASSTWTANYGYTF. Here the CDR3 DNA reads TGTGCCAGCAGTACTTGGACAGCTAACTATGGCTACACCTTC.

The V gene is TRBV6-1, the J gene TRBJ1-1, with 9 bases lining up with TRBD1. The CDR3 sequence is 14 residues long. Germline trimming cut 7 bases from V and 0 bases from J; bases unmatched to any gene: 3. Germline V gene sequence: CDR1 MNHNS, CDR2 SASEGT. The DNA for the CDR3 is TGTGCCAGCAAGACAGGGGGGATGAACACTGAAGCTTTCTTT. Translated, it gives CASKTGGMNTEAFF.

Only a few counts were recorded for this clone. The chain links TRBV10-3 to TRBJ1-6, with D possibly TRBD1 on 6 matching bases. The V gene's germline CDR1 is ENHRY and CDR2 SYGVKD. The CDR3 covers 15 residues. With 3 bases removed from V and 6 bases from J, the gap between germline ends came to 12 bases. The CDR3 DNA sequence: TGTGCCATCAGTGACTCTGGGGGCGGTAATTCACCCCTCCACTTT. Protein sequence: CAISDSGGGNSPLHF.

The V call is TRBV11-3, the J call TRBJ2-1, with TRBD2 matching over 13 bases. This CDR3 region has 17 residues. V shed 1 base and J 11 bases; nucleotides not matched to a gene: 11. CDR1 is SGHNT, CDR2 YENEEA, per germline. The CDR3 sequence is CASSLGTSGRVGVQQFF. The CDR3 nucleotides read TGTGCCAGCAGCTTAGGAACTAGCGGGAGGGTGGGGGTTCAGCAGTTCTTC.